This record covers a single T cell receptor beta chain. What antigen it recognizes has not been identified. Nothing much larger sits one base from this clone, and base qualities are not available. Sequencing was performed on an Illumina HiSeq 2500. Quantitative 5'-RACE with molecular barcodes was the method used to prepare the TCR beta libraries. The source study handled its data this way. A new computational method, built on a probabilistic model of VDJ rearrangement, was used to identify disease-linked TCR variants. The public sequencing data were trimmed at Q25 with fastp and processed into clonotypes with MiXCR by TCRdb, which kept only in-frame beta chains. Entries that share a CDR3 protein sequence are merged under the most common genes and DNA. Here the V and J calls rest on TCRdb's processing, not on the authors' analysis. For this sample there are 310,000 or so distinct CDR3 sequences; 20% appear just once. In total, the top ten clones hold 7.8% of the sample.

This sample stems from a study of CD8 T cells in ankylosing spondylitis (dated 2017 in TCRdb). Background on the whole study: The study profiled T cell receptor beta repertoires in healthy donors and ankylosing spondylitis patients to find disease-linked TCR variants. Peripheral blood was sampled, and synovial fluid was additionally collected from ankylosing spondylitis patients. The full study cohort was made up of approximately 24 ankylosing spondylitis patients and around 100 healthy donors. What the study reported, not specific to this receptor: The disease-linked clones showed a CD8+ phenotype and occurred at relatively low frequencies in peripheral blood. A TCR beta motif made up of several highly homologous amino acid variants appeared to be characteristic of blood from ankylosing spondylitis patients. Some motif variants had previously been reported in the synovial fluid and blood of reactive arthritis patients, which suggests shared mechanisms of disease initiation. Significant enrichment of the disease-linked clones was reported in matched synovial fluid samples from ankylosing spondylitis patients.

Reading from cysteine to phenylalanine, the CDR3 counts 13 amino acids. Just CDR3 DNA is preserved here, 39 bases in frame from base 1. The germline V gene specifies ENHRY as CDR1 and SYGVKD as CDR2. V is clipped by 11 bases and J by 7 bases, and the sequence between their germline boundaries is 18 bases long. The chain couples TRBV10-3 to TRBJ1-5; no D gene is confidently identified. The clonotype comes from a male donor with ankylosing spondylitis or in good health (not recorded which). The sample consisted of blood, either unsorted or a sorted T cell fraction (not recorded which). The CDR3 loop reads CAASSQPGQPQHF. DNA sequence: TGTGCCGCCTCCAGCCAGCCAGGACAGCCCCAGCATTTT.